The 26 T cell receptor beta chains in this list originate from one sample, sequenced in a study of cytomegalovirus exposure and HLA in healthy donors. The study ran its PCR with 60 Vbeta and 13 Jbeta primers. The method was immunoSEQ multiplex PCR; TCRdb's version includes in-frame clones alone and lacks a portion of them. The data hold about 160,000 clones, with around 76% observed a single time. The sequenced sample was PBMCs. These receptor sequences come from a man aged 40-55 years in good health and CMV-seronegative.

The chain has TRBV6-1 and TRBJ2-5; D is possibly TRBD2 (5 bases). CDR1 and CDR2 from the germline V gene are MNHNS and SASEGT. Trimming stripped 6 bases from V and 5 bases from J, with 10 bases between. CDR3 size: 12 residues. CDR3 loop: CASRRAGETQYF. CDR3 coding DNA: TGTGCCAGCAGGAGGGCTGGGGAGACCCAGTACTTC.

CDR3: CASSQERRGPTGEKLFF. The CDR3 DNA reads TGCGCCAGCAGCCAAGAACGGCGGGGGCCAACTGGGGAAAAACTGTTTTTT. The rearrangement uses TRBV4-1 and TRBJ1-4; perhaps TRBD1 as D (6 bases). The V and J ends lost 0 bases and 8 bases respectively, with 19 bases between them. The CDR3 sequence is 17 residues long. Germline V gives CDR1 MGHRA, CDR2 YSYEKL.

The rearrangement links TRBV2 to TRBJ1-1; 7 bases are a match to TRBD1. The germline V gene encodes CDR1 SNHLY and CDR2 FYNNEI. The CDR3 has 13 amino acids. V dropped 9 bases and J dropped 1; count of bases not matched to a gene: 5. The CDR3, as DNA: TGTGCCAGTTCCAGGGGGGAGAACACTGAAGCTTTCTTT. It encodes CASSRGENTEAFF.

The chain has TRBV7-3 and TRBJ2-1; D unresolved. The CDR3 has 12 residues. V was shortened by 5 bases and J by 10 bases, with 12 bases between the two germline ends. From germline, CDR1 is SGHTA and CDR2 FQGTGA. Here the CDR3 reads CASSLGPEEQFF. The CDR3 nucleotides are TGTGCCAGCAGCCTGGGCCCAGAGGAGCAGTTCTTC. The whole variable domain, filled in from reference TRBV7-3 and TRBJ2-1, reads GAGVSQTPSNKVTEKGKYVELRCDPISGHTALYWYRQSLGQGPEFLIYFQGTGAADDSGLPNDRFFAVRPEGSVSTLKIQRTERGDSAVYLCASSLGPEEQFFGPGTRLTVL.

The chain links TRBV7-9 to TRBJ2-5, with D perhaps matching TRBD2 (5 bases). The CDR3 contains 13 residues. Germline CDR1 is SEHNR and CDR2 is FQNEAQ (reference sequence). V was shortened by 4 bases and J by 5 bases, with 11 bases between the two germline ends. The CDR3: CASSSMRVETQYF. The CDR3 nucleotides read TGTGCCAGCAGCTCTATGAGGGTGGAGACCCAGTACTTC.

This chain links TRBV2 with TRBJ2-5, with TRBD2 matching over 8 bases. V shed 2 bases and J 4 bases; nucleotides not matched to a gene: 6. CDR1 and CDR2 (germline): SNHLY, FYNNEI. The CDR3 consists of 15 residues. CDR3 in amino acids: CASSEWGLGGETQYF. The CDR3 DNA reads TGTGCCAGCAGTGAATGGGGACTAGGTGGAGAGACCCAGTACTTC. Looking up the rest from reference TRBV2 and TRBJ2-5 gives the full variable domain: EPEVTQTPSHQVTQMGQEVILRCVPISNHLYFYWYRQILGQKVEFLVSFYNNEISEKSEIFDDQFSVERPDGSNFTLKIRSTKLEDSAMYFCASSEWGLGGETQYFGPGTRLLVL.

Here the CDR3 DNA reads TGTGCCAGCTCAGTAGGCGGCGAGGGTAATCAGCCCCAGCATTTT. It yields the protein CASSVGGEGNQPQHF. This sequence joins TRBV28 and TRBJ1-5; no firm D call. Between the trimmed V and J ends, which lost 8 bases and 4 bases, there was a span of 18 bases. This CDR3 comprises 15 residues. Germline loops: CDR1 MDHEN, CDR2 SYDVKM.

The chain joins TRBV9 to TRBJ1-1; no clear D gene. The germline gives CDR1 SGDLS, CDR2 YYNGEE. V shed 0 bases and J shed 4 bases, with 10 bases lying between them. This CDR3 is 14 amino acids long. The CDR3 sequence: CASSVDQRPTEAFF. In DNA form, the CDR3 reads TGTGCCAGCAGCGTAGATCAGCGGCCCACTGAAGCTTTCTTT.

The chain joins TRBV27 to TRBJ2-1, with D perhaps TRBD1 (5 bases). Germline CDR1 is MNHEY and CDR2 is SMNVEV (reference sequence). Trimming took 4 bases from V and 2 from J, leaving 9 bases between them. The CDR3 spans 14 residues. For the CDR3, the DNA is TGTGCCAGCAGTTACCAGGGCCCCTACAATGAGCAGTTCTTC. Its protein is CASSYQGPYNEQFF.

The gene calls are TRBV27 and TRBJ2-4; 11 bases match TRBD2. The CDR3 length is 17 residues. Germline CDR1 reads MNHEY; CDR2 reads SMNVEV (reference sequence). V was clipped by 4 bases and J by 0 bases; unmatched bases: 5. The CDR3 region is CASSSGLAVLAKNIQYF. The CDR3 DNA follows: TGTGCCAGCAGTTCGGGACTAGCGGTACTAGCCAAAAACATTCAGTACTTC.

The genes are TRBV12-5 and TRBJ2-4; 7 nucleotides agree with TRBD2. The CDR3 is 14 amino acids. Germline V gene sequence: CDR1 LGHNT, CDR2 FRNRAP. Trimming took 7 bases from V and 7 from J; bases not matched to a gene: 10. The CDR3 here is CASVLTSPTNIQYF. The CDR3 DNA is TGTGCTAGTGTCTTGACTAGCCCCACGAACATTCAGTACTTC.

This clone was recorded a few times. The genes are TRBV30 and TRBJ1-4; D is possibly TRBD1 (5 bases). The V gene lost 4 bases and the J gene lost 4 bases, with 16 bases spanning the gap. The germline gives CDR1 GTSNPN, CDR2 SVGIG (reference sequence). This CDR3 is built from 15 residues. The CDR3 region is CAWNWGDGVNEKLFF. In nucleotides, the CDR3 is TGTGCCTGGAATTGGGGGGACGGAGTTAATGAAAAACTGTTTTTT.

This sequence joins TRBV5-1 and TRBJ2-7; D possibly corresponds to TRBD1 (6 bases). The CDR3 runs 14 residues. Deletions cut 2 bases from V and 2 bases from J, with 11 bases between. CDR1 is SGHRS and CDR2 is YFSETQ in the germline V gene. The CDR3 coding sequence is TGCGCCAGCAGCTTTAACAGGGCAGCCTACGAGCAGTACTTC. The encoded protein is CASSFNRAAYEQYF.

The genes are TRBV5-1 and TRBJ1-1; 8 bases align to TRBD1. The germline CDR1 and CDR2 sequences are SGHRS and YFSETQ. The CDR3 contains 14 residues. V trimming: 2 bases; J trimming: 5 bases; junction bases outside the gene matches: 5. CDR3 sequence: CASSFGQGATEAFF. CDR3 DNA: TGCGCCAGCAGCTTTGGGCAGGGGGCAACTGAAGCTTTCTTT.

V usage is TRBV7-3 and J usage is TRBJ2-6; a possible D gene is TRBD1 (5 bases). CDR3 length equals 14 residues. CDR1 and CDR2 from the germline V gene are SGHTA and FQGTGA. V shed 5 bases and J shed 4 bases, with 9 bases lying between them. The CDR3 DNA reads TGTGCCAGCAGCCCAGGGATGGGGGCCAACGTCCTGACTTTC. It yields the protein CASSPGMGANVLTF.

This clone was seen a single time. The same CDR3 also results from other DNA sequences found in this sample. The chain couples TRBV29-1 to TRBJ1-1; D unresolved. This CDR3 spans 12 amino acids. V was cut by 3 bases and J by 1 base, with 6 bases left in between. Germline CDR1 and CDR2: SQVTM and ANQGSEA. CDR3 amino acids: CSVERPNTEAFF. CDR3 DNA sequence: TGCAGCGTTGAGAGGCCGAACACTGAAGCTTTCTTT.

CDR3 sequence reads: CASSLGQGRTYYDDYTF. CDR3 bases: TGTGCCAGCAGCCTCGGACAGGGTCGAACCTACTATGATGACTACACCTTC. The chain couples TRBV28 to TRBJ1-2; 8 nucleotides agree with TRBD1. The CDR3 totals 17 residues. CDR1 and CDR2 from the germline V gene are MDHEN and SYDVKM. V lost 6 bases and J lost 10; bases outside the gene matches: 22.

Note on this clone: The same CDR3 arises from other DNA sequences in this sample as well. The CDR3 loop is CASSILEHTGELFF. CDR3 DNA: TGTGCCAGTAGTATCCTTGAGCACACCGGGGAGCTGTTTTTT. The V and J genes are TRBV19 and TRBJ2-2; D not certain. V was shortened by 3 bases and J by 3 bases, with 8 bases between the two germline ends. The CDR3 has 14 amino acids. Germline V lookup: CDR1 LNHDA, CDR2 SQIVND (reference sequence). Drawing the rest from reference TRBV19 and TRBJ2-2, the complete variable domain is DGGITQSPKYLFRKEGQNVTLSCEQNLNHDAMYWYRQDPGQGLRLIYYSQIVNDFQKGDIAEGYSVSREKKESFPLTVTSAQKNPTAFYLCASSILEHTGELFFGEGSRLTVL.

The CDR3 here is CASSAQTSGGTYNEQFF. The CDR3 DNA reads TGTGCCAGCAGTGCCCAGACTAGCGGGGGGACCTACAATGAGCAGTTCTTC. J is TRBJ2-1 and V is TRBV27; the match to TRBD2 covers 13 bases. V dropped 5 bases and J dropped 2; count of bases not matched to a gene: 6. The germline V gene has CDR1 MNHEY and CDR2 SMNVEV (reference sequence). The CDR3 sequence is 17 residues long.

The chain carries TRBV7-2 and TRBJ2-5; maybe TRBD2 (5 bases). Trimming pared 8 bases from V and 5 bases from J, leaving 15 bases between. The CDR3 runs 13 residues. Per the germline V gene, CDR1 is SGHTA and CDR2 is FQGNSA. CDR3 residues: CASSTGVRETQYF. CDR3 coding DNA: TGTGCCAGCTCCACCGGGGTGAGGGAGACCCAGTACTTC.

The rearrangement links TRBV14 to TRBJ1-1; D may be TRBD1 (6 bases). The CDR3 has 15 residues. Germline-derived CDR1 and CDR2 are SGHDN and FVKESK. Trimming removed 0 bases at V and 12 bases at J, with 20 bases between. CDR3 amino acids: CASSQDMGAGPGTFF. In DNA form, the CDR3 reads TGTGCCAGCAGCCAAGATATGGGGGCAGGCCCGGGGACTTTCTTT.

V gene TRBV5-1 combines with J gene TRBJ1-1; D gene unclear. Germline assignment: CDR1 SGHRS and CDR2 YFSETQ. The CDR3 is made up of 17 amino acids. Trimming removed 2 bases from V and 0 bases from J, with 17 bases in between. CDR3 nucleotide sequence: TGCGCCAGCAGCTTACTGGAGGGTTGGGGATTGAACACTGAAGCTTTCTTT. This translates into CASSLLEGWGLNTEAFF.

This clone was counted between two and nine times. V is TRBV10-3 and J is TRBJ1-1, with a tentative D call TRBD1 (6 bases). CDR3 length equals 14 residues. The V end was cut by 5 bases, the J end by 0 bases, with 10 bases between. The germline V gene has CDR1 ENHRY and CDR2 SYGVKD. In DNA, the CDR3 is TGTGCCATCAGTCTCGGACAGATGAACACTGAAGCTTTCTTT. Translating it yields CAISLGQMNTEAFF.

This CDR3 reads CASSLVGGNTEAFF. CDR3 nucleotide sequence: TGTGCCAGCAGCCTAGTGGGGGGGAACACTGAAGCTTTCTTT. The rearrangement uses TRBV7-8 and TRBJ1-1, with D perhaps matching TRBD1 (5 bases). Germline values: CDR1 SGHVS, CDR2 FQNEAQ. The CDR3 is 14 amino acids. Trimming cost V 5 bases and J 1 base, with 11 bases left between them.

This clone appeared a few times. CDR3 protein: CASSVGTGMGIYEQYF. The CDR3, as DNA: TGTGCCAGCAGCGTAGGCACAGGGATGGGAATCTACGAGCAGTACTTC. The rearrangement joins TRBV9 to TRBJ2-7, with D maybe TRBD1 (6 bases). The CDR3 sequence is 16 residues long. V was clipped by 0 bases and J by 3 bases, with 16 bases between them. Germline CDR1 reads SGDLS; CDR2 reads YYNGEE.

The V gene is TRBV6-6, the J gene TRBJ1-1, with 8 bases identical to TRBD1. The V segment lost 2 bases and the J segment 2 bases; nucleotides outside the gene matches: 1. This CDR3 is 14 amino acids long. The germline CDR1 and CDR2 sequences are MNHNY and SVGAGI (reference sequence). The CDR3 nucleotides read TGTGCCAGCAGTTACGGGACAGGAAACACTGAAGCTTTCTTT. It codes for CASSYGTGNTEAFF.